These T cell receptor beta chains were read from a single sample in a study of T cell repertoires in cytomegalovirus infection. TCRdb analysed the reads with MiXCR anew, one entry per CDR3 protein. The sample holds about 180,000 distinct CDR3 sequences; 17% are singletons and the top ten take roughly a quarter. Sequenced material: CD8+ T cells from PBMCs. The receptors were gathered from a human donor in good health (CMV status not recorded). Some clones in this sample may be carry-over from other donors' samples. Each CDR3 is given with its conserved first and last residue. A D gene is named only where the DNA matches it firmly. Not all rows give a size; the values are once, few, many and, for expanded clones, a class.

v_gene	d_gene	j_gene	abundance	CDR3nt	CDR3aa
TRBV7-2	NA	TRBJ1-5	many	TGTGCCAGCAGCTTAGCGCCCAATCAGCCCCAGCATTTT	CASSLAPNQPQHF
TRBV12-3/TRBV12-4	NA	TRBJ2-7	NA	TGTGCCAGCATGCCACAGGGTAGTAACGAGCAGTACTTC	CASMPQGSNEQYF
TRBV7-9	NA	TRBJ2-5	many	TGTGCCAGCAGCTTGGGAGTAGAGACCCAGTACTTC	CASSLGVETQYF
TRBV7-8	NA	TRBJ2-1	few	TGTGCCAGCAGCCCCCGAGGGACTGAGCAGTTCTTC	CASSPRGTEQFF
TRBV20-1	NA	TRBJ1-6	few	TGCAGTGCTAGAGAAGCGGGCCAGGGGTATTCACCCCTCCACTTT	CSAREAGQGYSPLHF
TRBV7-6	TRBD2	TRBJ2-1	NA	TGTGCCAGCAGCTTAAAAGGACTAGCGGGTTTCAATGAGCAGTTCTTC	CASSLKGLAGFNEQFF
TRBV4-1	NA	TRBJ1-5	once	TGCGCCAGCAGCCAGGTTCTCAATCAGCCCCAGCATTTT	CASSQVLNQPQHF
TRBV20-1	TRBD2	TRBJ2-7	NA	TGCAGTGCTACTACGTTTAACGGGGGGGCCGCCTACGAGCAGTACTTC	CSATTFNGGAAYEQYF
TRBV28	NA	TRBJ1-5	many	TGTGCCAGCAGTTTGAACAGGGCCGAGAATCAGCCCCAGCATTTT	CASSLNRAENQPQHF
TRBV6-2/TRBV6-3	NA	TRBJ1-1	few	TGTGCCAGCACCGTCCGCGGCACTGAAGCTTTCTTT	CASTVRGTEAFF
TRBV7-9	NA	TRBJ2-7	NA	TGTGCCAGCACCACCGACAGCTACGAGCAGTACTTC	CASTTDSYEQYF
TRBV5-5	TRBD1	TRBJ1-5	NA	TGTGCCAGCAGCTCGACAGGGTCAGGTTATCAGCCCCAGCATTTT	CASSSTGSGYQPQHF
TRBV7-2	NA	TRBJ1-2	many	TGTGCCAGCAGCTTAGGAGGGAACTATGGCTACACCTTC	CASSLGGNYGYTF
TRBV6-2/TRBV6-3	TRBD2	TRBJ2-5	many	TGTGCCATCGGGGGGGTCCGCCAAGAGACCCAGTACTTC	CAIGGVRQETQYF
TRBV7-9	TRBD2	TRBJ2-3	few	TGTGCCAGCAGCCCCCCCGGGGGGGGCACAGATACGCAGTATTTT	CASSPPGGGTDTQYF
TRBV27	NA	TRBJ1-4	NA	TGTGCCAGCAGTTTGGCGGGACTCCCTAGACGGGGCGAAAAACTGTTTTTT	CASSLAGLPRRGEKLFF
TRBV4-2	TRBD1	TRBJ1-4	NA	TGTGCCAGCAGCCAAGATTTCCGGACAGGGGGTCTCGCTGAAAAACTGTTTTTT	CASSQDFRTGGLAEKLFF
TRBV7-2	TRBD1	TRBJ1-1	NA	TGTGCCAGCAGCTTCGGGACAGGGGCTAGGAACACTGAAGCTTTCTTT	CASSFGTGARNTEAFF
TRBV6-2/TRBV6-3	NA	TRBJ2-3	NA	TGTGCCAGCAGTTACTCGATTGGCTGGACGGCTAGCACAGATACGCAGTATTTT	CASSYSIGWTASTDTQYF
TRBV28	NA	TRBJ1-2	NA	TGTGCCAGCAGTTTAGCAGGGAACGCATATGGCTACACCTTC	CASSLAGNAYGYTF
TRBV20-1	TRBD1	TRBJ1-2	few	TGCAGTGCGCGGGCGACAGGGAACTATGGCTACACCTTC	CSARATGNYGYTF
TRBV20-1	NA	TRBJ2-7	NA	TGCAGTGCTCATACTCCAATCGCCCAATCTGCGATCTACGAGCAGTACTTC	CSAHTPIAQSAIYEQYF
TRBV27	NA	TRBJ2-7	NA	TGTGCCAGCAGTCCTCCCGGGGTCACGAGATACGAGCAGTACTTC	CASSPPGVTRYEQYF
TRBV28	TRBD1	TRBJ2-3	few	TGTGCCAGCAGTTTGACAGGACAGGGATATACGCAGTATTTT	CASSLTGQGYTQYF
TRBV2	NA	TRBJ2-7	few	TGTGCCAGCAGTGGGGGGGACGCCTACGAGCAGTACTTC	CASSGGDAYEQYF
TRBV7-8	TRBD2	TRBJ2-1	few	TGTGCCAGCAGCATTAGCGGGGGGCCGAAAAATGAGCAGTTCTTC	CASSISGGPKNEQFF
TRBV9	NA	TRBJ1-1	NA	TGTGCCAGCAGTGGGTACAGCACTGAAGCTTTCTTT	CASSGYSTEAFF
TRBV28	NA	TRBJ2-5	few	TGTGCCAGCAGTTTAGGGGGCTTTCTGGAGACCCAGTACTTC	CASSLGGFLETQYF
TRBV6-1	NA	TRBJ2-1	few	TGTGCCAGCAGAGTGTCCAATGAGCAGTTCTTC	CASRVSNEQFF
TRBV14	NA	TRBJ1-5	few	TGTGCCAGCAGCCAAGACATGAATCAGCCCCAGCATTTT	CASSQDMNQPQHF
TRBV25-1	TRBD1	TRBJ2-1	few	TGTGCCAGCGGGGGACAGGCGCTGTACAATGAGCAGTTCTTC	CASGGQALYNEQFF
TRBV12-3/TRBV12-4	TRBD1	TRBJ1-2	few	TGTGCCAGCGACAAGCCAGGGGGCGATGGCTACACCTTC	CASDKPGGDGYTF
TRBV27	TRBD1	TRBJ2-2	few	TGTGCCAGCAGCTTGGGACAGCTTAACACCGGGGAGCTGTTTTTT	CASSLGQLNTGELFF
TRBV10-3	NA	TRBJ2-2	NA	TGTGCCATTACAAATAGTGTCCCCGGGGAGCTGTTTTTT	CAITNSVPGELFF
TRBV29-1	NA	TRBJ1-5	NA	TGCAGCGTTAGTGACGGGAGGAATCAGCCCCAGCATTTT	CSVSDGRNQPQHF
TRBV4-1	NA	TRBJ1-4	NA	TGCGCCAGCAGCCATGGGACCTCGGCTAATGAAAAACTGTTTTTT	CASSHGTSANEKLFF